This T cell receptor (beta chain) is drawn from a study of post-analysis software for immune sequencing data (dated by TCRdb to between 2014 and 2017). In terms of the full investigation: Recorded disease courses included relapsing-remitting, secondary progressive and progressive-relapsing multiple sclerosis, with some patients lacking subtype annotation. The patient repertoires were compared against 10 to 12 previously published healthy control repertoires obtained from donors aged roughly 6 to 25 years. A subset of samples was prepared in parallel using single-end sample barcoding, then pooled and co-amplified after Illumina adapter ligation. Points the paper makes about the study in general: About 5 TRBV segments, including TRBV5-6, TRBV5-1 and TRBV20-1, were significantly more frequent in patients than controls. Normalized Chao1 diversity was significantly lower in multiple sclerosis patients than controls, suggesting substantial peripheral T-cell clonal expansion. The multiple sclerosis patient group was slightly younger than the control group. Direct clustering with F measure revealed strong co-clustering of samples prepared in the same batch, which led to a batch-effect correction.

The library was obtained by PCR. The sequencer was an Illumina HiSeq 2500. Unique molecular identifiers were incorporated into TCR beta cDNA libraries to reduce PCR and sequencing biases. Approximately 500,000 cDNA molecules were obtained per 1 to 10 million input T cells, so each molecule approximated one T cell. The same protocol used for the earlier healthy control dataset was applied to prepare and sequence the patient libraries. Within a given batch, samples were prepared together, multiplexed and sequenced on the same HiSeq lane. In the source study's methods: Raw barcoded reads were processed with MIGEC, discarding single-read molecular identifier groups before consensus assembly and CDR3 extraction. Clonotype tables were post-analysed with VDJtools, and diversity was normalized by down-sampling all datasets to the smallest sample size. In repertoire overlap clustering, CDR3 amino acid sequences, but not nucleotide sequences, were matched to correct batch-related cross-sample contamination. TCRdb took the public reads, trimmed them with fastp at Q25, ran MiXCR for clone calling and kept in-frame beta chains. Identical CDR3 proteins give one entry, which carries the most common genes and DNA. These V and J calls derive from TCRdb rather than the authors' analysis. The sample records about 820,000 distinct CDR3 sequences, roughly 50% of which are singletons. The ten top clones hold approximately 4.4% of the sample.

With respect to this clonotype: It has no known antigen specificity. Within one base of it there is no much larger clone, and no base qualities were kept.

The CDR3 spans 13 residues, from the cysteine through the phenylalanine. Of all the DNA, just the CDR3 is kept, 39 bases in frame from base 1. The germline V end is reduced by 4 bases and the J end by 14 bases; junction bases left unmatched: 8. CDR1 LGHNT and CDR2 FRNRAP were looked up in the germline V gene. To demonstrate the VDJtools post-analysis software, TCR beta repertoires were profiled from the peripheral blood of 10 to 15 young patients with multiple sclerosis. Multiple sclerosis patients were children and adolescents aged about 6 to 15 years. The source material was blood. The rearranged chain carries TRBV12-5 and TRBJ2-1; 10 of the junction bases match TRBD2. The sequence came from a girl aged 5 to 17 with multiple sclerosis. The bases read TGTGCTAGTGGTTGGGGGGATAGCGGGAGGAAGTTCTTC. It translates as CASGWGDSGRKFF.